Reported below is one T cell receptor (beta chain). The read finishes 3 residues shy of the CDR3 end, and the germline J gene is used to complete it. Cervical HPV DNA detected by MY09/MY11 PCR, typed by dot-blot. This sample was taken from a study of T cells in women clearing cervical HPV infection. The overall study: HLA type stays a possible confounder, typing being limited.

TCRdb's table, derived via immunoSEQ multiplex PCR, lists solely in-frame clones and lacks some. The sample data list over 30,000 clones. Per germline, CDR1 SQVTM and CDR2 ANQGSEA. Trimming pared 3 bases from V and 0 bases from J, leaving 6 bases between. The CDR3 has 14 residues. The source of this sequence is a woman between 18 and 70 years old with a cervical HPV16 infection that either progressed to CIN3+ or cleared (not recorded which). The material sequenced was blood buffy coat. This chain links TRBV29-1 with TRBJ2-6, with unresolved D. Incomplete CDR3 DNA: TGCAGCGTTGATGCGAACTCTGGGGCCAACGTC. Its translation: CSVDANSGANV. The complete CDR3 sequence is CSVDANSGANVLTF.